The 28 T cell receptor beta chains reported below all come from one sample, sequenced in a study of T cell repertoires in cytomegalovirus infection. TCRdb re-analysed the reads in MiXCR, keeping a single row per CDR3 protein. This table has a few hundred thousand distinct CDR3 sequences, roughly 43% appearing once. Antigen specificity for these receptors is unknown. Source: cultured PBMCs, taken from culture after CMV antigen stimulation. The receptors were gathered from a human donor in good health (CMV status not recorded). Some clones in this sample may be carry-over from other donors' samples.

Remarks on this clonotype: With a much larger clone just one base away, this may be a read error. The CDR3 DNA reads as TGTGCCAGCAGCCCCGGGACCAAAGTCTTTCATTCACCCCTCCGCTTT. Its protein is CASSPGTKVFHSPLRF. The chain employs TRBV7-9 and TRBJ1-6; D perhaps matches TRBD1 (5 bases). CDR1 and CDR2 from the germline V gene are SEHNR and FQNEAQ (reference sequence). The CDR3 extends over 16 amino acids.

The chain carries TRBV5-6 and TRBJ1-2; 7 bases agree with TRBD1. V was clipped by 3 bases and J by 3 bases; unmatched bases: 5. Per the germline V gene, CDR1 is SGHDT and CDR2 is YYEEEE. This CDR3 comprises 14 residues. The CDR3 reads CASSSGQTHYGYTF. For the CDR3, the DNA is TGTGCCAGCAGCTCGGGACAGACGCACTATGGCTACACCTTC.

CDR3 sequence: CSAGPPPGLAGEGADTQYF. The CDR3 DNA follows: TGCAGTGCTGGGCCACCACCGGGACTAGCGGGAGAAGGCGCAGATACGCAGTATTTT. The chain combines TRBV20-1 with TRBJ2-3; 14 nucleotides line up with TRBD2. V gave up 5 bases and J gave up 4 bases; unmatched junction bases: 17. The CDR3 totals 19 residues. CDR1 and CDR2 (germline): DFQATT, SNEGSKA (reference sequence).

This clonotype was counted a few times. The rearrangement joins TRBV7-9 to TRBJ1-4, with D hard to call. This CDR3 is built from 13 residues. V was shortened by 5 bases and J by 6 bases, with 10 bases between the two germline ends. Germline V CDR1 and CDR2: SEHNR, FQNEAQ (reference sequence). The CDR3 sequence: CASSPGQHEKLFF. CDR3 sequence (DNA): TGTGCCAGCAGCCCGGGCCAGCATGAAAAACTGTTTTTT.

CDR3 amino acids: CASSQEADSYNEQFF. In DNA, the CDR3 is TGCGCCAGCAGCCAAGAGGCCGACTCCTACAATGAGCAGTTCTTC. The chain joins TRBV4-3 to TRBJ2-1, with unresolved D. This CDR3 region has 15 residues. Trimming removed 0 bases from V and 0 bases from J, with 6 bases in between. The germline CDR1 and CDR2 sequences are LGHNA and YSLEER.

This clonotype was seen once. The chain employs TRBV7-9 and TRBJ2-1, with 7 bases fitting TRBD2. Per germline, CDR1 SEHNR and CDR2 FQNEAQ (reference sequence). The trim removed 1 base at V and 6 bases at J, leaving 6 bases unmatched. This CDR3 is 15 amino acids long. CDR3 protein: CASSLGGGSLNEQFF. For the CDR3, the DNA is TGTGCCAGCAGCTTAGGGGGGGGATCGCTCAATGAGCAGTTCTTC. The full variable domain, its missing parts supplied by reference TRBV7-9 and TRBJ2-1, is DTGVSQNPRHKITKRGQNVTFRCDPISEHNRLYWYRQTLGQGPEFLTYFQNEAQLEKSRLLSDRFSAERPKGSFSTLEIQRTEQGDSAMYLCASSLGGGSLNEQFFGPGTRLTVL.

This clonotype was picked up a small number of times. For the CDR3, the DNA is TGTGCCAGCAGCCCGACAGGAACCTCCTACAATGAGCAGTTCTTC. This gives the protein CASSPTGTSYNEQFF. This chain connects TRBV5-4 to TRBJ2-1; D may be TRBD1 (6 bases). CDR3 length: 15 amino acids. The V gene's germline CDR1 is SGHNT and CDR2 YYREEE (reference sequence). V gave up 4 bases and J gave up 0 bases, with 11 bases separating them.

This clonotype was observed a handful of times. V gene TRBV7-9 combines with J gene TRBJ1-2; TRBD1 aligns across 12 bases. Germline V gene sequence: CDR1 SEHNR, CDR2 FQNEAQ (reference sequence). Trimming removed 5 bases from V and 8 bases from J; junction bases left unmatched: 6. The CDR3 is made up of 14 amino acids. CDR3 sequence (DNA): TGTGCCAGCAGCCGCCGGGACAGGGGGCTCGGCTACACCTTC. Encoded protein: CASSRRDRGLGYTF.

The rearrangement links TRBV15 to TRBJ2-1; D ambiguous. Trimming cost V 5 bases and J 10 bases, with 15 bases left between them. CDR1 LNHNV and CDR2 YYDKDF come from the germline V gene (reference sequence). The CDR3 runs 13 residues. This CDR3 reads CATSLLRVGEQFF. The CDR3 DNA reads as TGTGCCACCAGCCTCCTTAGGGTAGGGGAGCAGTTCTTC. The complete variable domain, with remaining parts taken from reference TRBV15 and TRBJ2-1, reads DAMVIQNPRYQVTQFGKPVTLSCSQTLNHNVMYWYQQKSSQAPKLLFHYYDKDFNNEADTPDNFQSRRPNTSFCFLDIRSPGLGDTAMYLCATSLLRVGEQFFGPGTRLTVL.

The chain uses TRBV20-1 and TRBJ1-6; no clear D gene. CDR3 length: 15 amino acids. Germline values: CDR1 DFQATT, CDR2 SNEGSKA (reference sequence). V lost 3 bases to trimming and J lost 7 bases, with 16 bases between them. CDR3: CSASQRIDRNSPLHF. The CDR3 DNA sequence: TGCAGTGCTAGCCAGAGAATCGACCGAAATTCACCCCTCCACTTT.

This clonotype was seen only a few times. J is TRBJ1-1 and V is TRBV25-1; D unresolved. The CDR3 runs 17 residues. Trimming cost V 3 bases and J 0 bases, with 17 bases left between them. The germline gives CDR1 MGHDK, CDR2 SYGVNS. CDR3 nucleotides: TGTGCCAGCAGTGACCCGAGGGCGAACGGCGTGAACACTGAAGCTTTCTTT. It codes for CASSDPRANGVNTEAFF.

This clonotype was seen more than once but under ten times. The chain has TRBV6-1 and TRBJ2-7; the D gene is possibly TRBD2 (6 bases). Trimming left V 5 bases short and J 6 bases short, with 11 bases between. The CDR3 is 12 amino acids. The germline gives CDR1 MNHNS, CDR2 SASEGT. The CDR3 here is CASSPGAGEQYF. The CDR3 DNA is TGTGCCAGCAGTCCCGGAGCGGGCGAGCAGTACTTC.

This chain connects TRBV5-5 to TRBJ2-1, with a tentative D call TRBD1 (6 bases). Per germline, CDR1 SGHKS and CDR2 YYEKEE (reference sequence). Trimming took off 6 bases at V and 0 bases at J, with 13 bases between the two ends. The CDR3 runs to 15 residues. The CDR3 reads CASTLRGSSYNEQFF. The CDR3 DNA is TGTGCCAGCACTCTGAGGGGGAGCTCCTACAATGAGCAGTTCTTC.

The chain carries TRBV7-3 and TRBJ1-1, with TRBD1 matching 8 bases. Trimming at V came to 3 bases and at J to 8 bases, leaving 11 bases not matched to a gene. This CDR3 spans 15 amino acids. Germline V gene sequence: CDR1 SGHTA, CDR2 FQGTGA. Written as DNA, the CDR3 is TGTGCCAGCAGCTTCAGGGGGCCCCAGGGGGCAGAAGCTTTCTTT. Amino acids: CASSFRGPQGAEAFF.

This clonotype was detected only a few times. This rearrangement joins TRBV12-3 or TRBV12-4 to TRBJ2-7; D possibly corresponds to TRBD1 (6 bases). V dropped 6 bases and J dropped 3 bases, with 15 bases sitting between them. This CDR3 spans 14 amino acids. CDR3 in amino acids: CASSRGDRFYEQYF. DNA of the CDR3: TGTGCCAGCAGCCGCGGAGACAGGTTCTACGAGCAGTACTTC.

The V and J genes are TRBV2 and TRBJ2-1; 8 nucleotides line up with TRBD1. The trim removed 3 bases at V and 6 bases at J, leaving 1 base unmatched. CDR3 length: 13 amino acids. The V gene's germline CDR1 is SNHLY and CDR2 FYNNEI. CDR3 amino acids: CASSDGQGNEQFF. The CDR3 DNA is TGTGCCAGCAGTGATGGACAGGGCAATGAGCAGTTCTTC.

This clonotype has only a few counts. The rearrangement joins TRBV7-2 to TRBJ2-1, with 14 bases identical to TRBD2. With V trimmed by 4 bases and J by 10 bases, 12 bases remained unmatched. This CDR3 has 17 amino acids. Germline CDR1 SGHTA, CDR2 FQGNSA. The CDR3 nucleotides are TGTGCCAGCAGCTCGGTGGGTTTGGGACTAGCGGGAGAGGAGCAGTTCTTC. It is translated as CASSSVGLGLAGEEQFF.

V gene TRBV27 combines with J gene TRBJ2-2; 7 nucleotides match TRBD1. V was clipped by 1 base and J by 6 bases; unmatched bases: 8. Germline lookup yields CDR1 MNHEY and CDR2 SMNVEV (reference sequence). The CDR3 length is 16 residues. The CDR3: CASSLLFGQGAGELFF. In nucleotides, the CDR3 is TGTGCCAGCAGTTTATTGTTCGGCCAGGGGGCCGGGGAGCTGTTTTTT.

In this sample, this clonotype turned up a few times. The chain combines TRBV6-5 with TRBJ2-3; 8 nucleotides line up with TRBD2. Germline lookup yields CDR1 MNHEY and CDR2 SVGAGI. This CDR3 is 16 amino acids long. Unmatched junction bases numbered 13, after V lost 5 bases and J lost 6 bases. DNA for the CDR3: TGTGCCAGCAGTCGCCGGGGGGGGTCCGTTGCGGATACGCAGTATTTT. Its translation: CASSRRGGSVADTQYF.

This chain joins TRBV11-3 and TRBJ2-2, with a possible D match to TRBD2 (5 bases). Germline CDR1 reads SGHNT; CDR2 reads YENEEA. This CDR3 region has 13 residues. Trimming removed 6 bases at V and 7 bases at J, with 12 bases between. Here the CDR3 reads CASSRNDYGELFF. The DNA for the CDR3 is TGTGCCAGCAGTAGAAATGACTACGGGGAGCTGTTTTTT.

This clonotype was seen just once. The chain carries TRBV19 and TRBJ2-5; D possibly corresponds to TRBD1 (6 bases). Germline CDR1 LNHDA, CDR2 SQIVND (reference sequence). Trimming cost V 9 bases and J 0 bases, with 14 bases left between them. The CDR3 covers 14 residues. CDR3 protein: CARAGQPYQETQYF. The CDR3 DNA follows: TGTGCCAGAGCCGGACAGCCGTACCAAGAGACCCAGTACTTC.

The V gene is TRBV15, the J gene TRBJ2-7, with unresolved D. Germline CDR1 reads LNHNV; CDR2 reads YYDKDF (reference sequence). This CDR3 is built from 14 residues. V lost 0 bases to trimming and J lost 0 bases, with 6 bases between them. Written as DNA, the CDR3 is TGTGCCACCAGCAGAGATCAGGCCTCCTACGAGCAGTACTTC. Amino acids: CATSRDQASYEQYF. The variable domain in full, completed from reference TRBV15 and TRBJ2-7, reads DAMVIQNPRYQVTQFGKPVTLSCSQTLNHNVMYWYQQKSSQAPKLLFHYYDKDFNNEADTPDNFQSRRPNTSFCFLDIRSPGLGDTAMYLCATSRDQASYEQYFGPGTRLTVT.

CDR3 bases: TGTGCCAGCCAATCCAGACCGGGGAATCAGCCCCAGCATTTT. Residues: CASQSRPGNQPQHF. The gene calls are TRBV28 and TRBJ1-5; D is uncertain. In germline, CDR1 is MDHEN, CDR2 SYDVKM. Trimming removed 8 bases from V and 4 bases from J, with 15 bases in between. CDR3 length equals 14 residues.

The V and J genes are TRBV15 and TRBJ1-1; the match to TRBD1 covers 7 bases. This CDR3 spans 15 amino acids. J lost 0 bases, V lost 0 bases, and 1 base had no gene match. The germline CDR1 and CDR2 sequences are LNHNV and YYDKDF (reference sequence). CDR3 DNA: TGTGCCACCAGCAGAGACAGGGGGATGAACACTGAAGCTTTCTTT. Its translation is CATSRDRGMNTEAFF.

This chain connects TRBV20-1 to TRBJ1-5; 9 bases fit TRBD1. V was clipped by 0 bases and J by 7 bases; unmatched bases: 10. Germline CDR1 and CDR2: DFQATT and SNEGSKA (reference sequence). The CDR3 covers 16 residues. In DNA form, the CDR3 reads TGCAGTGCTAGAGATCGGCGGACAGGGGTGGGGCAGCCCCAGCATTTT. It translates to CSARDRRTGVGQPQHF.

The chain carries TRBV5-5 and TRBJ2-1; possibly TRBD2 for D (6 bases). There are 15 residues in the CDR3. V was clipped by 7 bases and J by 2 bases, with 16 bases between them. Germline V CDR1 and CDR2: SGHKS, YYEKEE (reference sequence). The CDR3 nucleotides are TGTGCCAGCGGCGTGGCGGGGACCACCTACAATGAGCAGTTCTTC. Translated, it gives CASGVAGTTYNEQFF.

This rearrangement joins TRBV5-4 to TRBJ1-2; no definite D call. Germline values: CDR1 SGHNT, CDR2 YYREEE (reference sequence). This CDR3 has 14 residues. The V and J ends lost 1 base and 6 bases respectively, with 13 bases between them. The CDR3 DNA sequence: TGTGCCAGCAGCTTGACTCTAAATCTCGATGGCTACACCTTC. Protein: CASSLTLNLDGYTF.

J is TRBJ1-4 and V is TRBV4-3; tentative D call: TRBD1 (6 bases). V lost 0 bases and J lost 8, with 22 bases in between. CDR3 length: 18 amino acids. Germline V CDR1 and CDR2: LGHNA, YSLEER. Written as DNA, the CDR3 is TGCGCCAGCAGCCAAGAGGCAGGGGTTGAAGTTCCAGGGGAAAAACTGTTTTTT. Its protein product is CASSQEAGVEVPGEKLFF.